These 12 T cell receptor beta chains originate from one sample sequenced in a study of T cell repertoires in cytomegalovirus infection. Their antigens remain unidentified. TCRdb independently ran MiXCR on the reads; one entry per CDR3 protein. The repertoire holds 750,000 to 900,000 distinct CDR3 sequences, with about 27% as singletons. The source material was cultured CD8+ T cells from PBMCs, sampled from culture after CMV antigen stimulation. These receptor sequences come from a human donor in good health (CMV status not recorded). Some clones in this sample may be carry-over from other donors' samples.

This clonotype was detected only a few times. This chain links TRBV6-2 or TRBV6-3 with TRBJ1-6; D is ambiguous. Trimming removed 6 bases from V and 9 bases from J, with 9 bases in between. The germline gives CDR1 MNHEY, CDR2 SVGEGT. CDR3 length: 12 amino acids. The CDR3 DNA reads as TGTGCCAGCAGCCTCTGGGGTTCACCCCTCCACTTT. Encoded protein: CASSLWGSPLHF.

This clonotype was observed a handful of times. The rearrangement uses TRBV19 and TRBJ2-5; tentatively, D is TRBD1 or TRBD2 (5 bases each). Looked up from germline, CDR1 is LNHDA and CDR2 is SQIVND (reference sequence). Trimming took 6 bases from V and 4 from J, leaving 18 bases between them. This CDR3 has 15 residues. The CDR3 nucleotides are TGTGCCAGTAGCCCCTTAACGGGACGAGCAGAGACCCAGTACTTC. Its translation is CASSPLTGRAETQYF.

In its sample, this clonotype was seen many times. V and J are TRBV6-1 and TRBJ1-5; a weak D match, TRBD1 (5 bases). The germline V gene encodes CDR1 MNHNS and CDR2 SASEGT. With 6 bases removed from V and 5 bases from J, the gap between germline ends came to 8 bases. The CDR3 runs 12 residues. CDR3 amino acids: CASRGVDQPQHF. The CDR3 region has the DNA TGTGCCAGCAGAGGGGTGGATCAGCCCCAGCATTTT.

The chain links TRBV27 to TRBJ1-2; 7 positions agree with TRBD1. CDR1 MNHEY and CDR2 SMNVEV come from the germline V gene (reference sequence). The CDR3 loop spans 14 amino acids. J gave up 5 bases and V 5 bases, and 8 bases lay outside the gene matches. As DNA, the CDR3 is TGTGCCAGCAGTCCTGGGACAGTCGGTTATGGCTACACCTTC. As protein: CASSPGTVGYGYTF.

This chain connects TRBV24-1 to TRBJ2-1, with D unclear. Germline loops: CDR1 KGHDR, CDR2 SFDVKD. With 7 bases removed from V and 7 bases from J, the gap between germline ends came to 19 bases. The CDR3 has 15 residues. CDR3 amino acids: CATSSTRQIWNEQFF. CDR3 DNA: TGTGCCACCAGCTCCACACGACAAATTTGGAATGAGCAGTTCTTC.

The V call is TRBV4-3, the J call TRBJ1-5, with a possible D match to TRBD1 (6 bases). CDR1 and CDR2 from the germline V gene are LGHNA and YSLEER. Trimming stripped 4 bases from V and 7 bases from J, with 14 bases between. The CDR3 length is 14 residues. The CDR3: CASSRETGEQPQHF. Here the CDR3 DNA reads TGCGCCAGCAGCCGCGAGACAGGAGAACAGCCCCAGCATTTT.

This clonotype has a handful of counts. The chain combines TRBV20-1 with TRBJ1-5, with a weak D call TRBD1 (5 bases). V gave up 6 bases and J gave up 5 bases, with 14 bases separating them. The CDR3 has 13 residues. Germline loops: CDR1 DFQATT, CDR2 SNEGSKA (reference sequence). The CDR3 sequence is CSATRDSDQPQHF. The CDR3 nucleotides are TGCAGTGCAACCCGGGACTCAGATCAGCCCCAGCATTTT.

This clonotype was counted only a few times. The chain recombines TRBV6-6 with TRBJ1-1, with D perhaps matching TRBD1 (6 bases). Germline-derived CDR1 and CDR2 are MNHNY and SVGAGI (reference sequence). CDR3 length: 16 residues. Trimming took 8 bases from V and 0 from J, leaving 19 bases between them. CDR3 nucleotide sequence: TGTGCCAGCCTTGGGACACCAGACGCAATGAACACTGAAGCTTTCTTT. Its translation: CASLGTPDAMNTEAFF.

The V call is TRBV4-1, the J call TRBJ2-3, with D perhaps TRBD2 (6 bases). Germline lookup yields CDR1 MGHRA and CDR2 YSYEKL. V lost 3 bases and J lost 0, with 16 bases in between. The CDR3 is 17 amino acids. Written as DNA, the CDR3 is TGCGCCAGCAGCCAGGGACTTCTACCCGCTAGCACAGATACGCAGTATTTT. Translated, it gives CASSQGLLPASTDTQYF.

Comments on this clonotype: The junction shows a germline mismatch at one end, possibly a read error. This chain uses TRBV25-1 with TRBJ2-3; D could derive from TRBD1 or TRBD2 (5 bases each). This CDR3 has 17 amino acids. Per the germline V gene, CDR1 is MGHDK and CDR2 is SYGVNS. The CDR3 sequence: CTSSDTGTLNGADTQYF. The CDR3 DNA sequence: TGTACCAGCAGTGATACCGGGACCCTGAACGGCGCAGATACGCAGTATTTT. The variable domain in full, completed from reference TRBV25-1 and TRBJ2-3, reads EADIYQTPRYLVIGTGKKITLECSQTMGHDKMYWYQQDPGMELHLIHYSYGVNSTEKGDLSSESTVSRIRTEHFPLTLESARPSHTSQYLCTSSDTGTLNGADTQYFGPGTRLTVL.

This clonotype was observed at least ten times. In nucleotides, the CDR3 is TGTGCCAGCAGCACCGGGACAGCACTCGCAACTAATGAAAAACTGTTTTTT. Residues: CASSTGTALATNEKLFF. V usage is TRBV7-2 and J usage is TRBJ1-4; 7 bases match TRBD1. The CDR3 is 17 residues long. Losses at the gene ends were 5 bases for V and 0 bases for J; bases not matched to a gene: 9. Germline CDR1 reads SGHTA; CDR2 reads FQGNSA.

This clonotype has ten or more counts. This chain connects TRBV7-6 to TRBJ2-1; 7 nucleotides align to TRBD2. Germline values: CDR1 SGHVS, CDR2 FNYEAQ. This CDR3 is built from 18 residues. V trimming: 1 base; J trimming: 1 base; junction bases outside the gene matches: 10. The CDR3 DNA reads TGTGCCAGCAGCTTAGTAGGGTCGGGGGGACCGTCCTACAATGAGCAGTTCTTC. As protein: CASSLVGSGGPSYNEQFF.